The table lists the clone carrying this T cell receptor beta chain with a few counts. Its antigen is unknown. It was with 60 Vbeta and 13 Jbeta primers that the PCR ran. The repertoire was sequenced with immunoSEQ multiplex PCR; TCRdb's copy has only in-frame clones and lacks some. The table records under 150,000 clones, roughly two thirds of them present only once. This entry belongs to a study of cytomegalovirus exposure and HLA in healthy donors. The study, taken as a whole, reports: Most subjects had HLA-A and HLA-B alleles reportedly predicted accurately by TCR beta sequences. In a later analysis, donors in an Asian-associated ancestry cluster reportedly had fewer N-insertions in productive TCRs than the cohort mean. Later analysis identified a missense DCLRE1C variant that was linked to TCR beta V- and J-gene trimming.

Trimming pared 1 base from V and 2 bases from J, leaving 10 bases between. There are 15 residues in the CDR3. Germline lookup yields CDR1 LNHNV and CDR2 YYDKDF (reference sequence). This receptor was identified in a man aged 30-40 years in good health and CMV-seropositive. The chain employs TRBV15 and TRBJ2-3; D possibly corresponds to TRBD1 (6 bases). Material for sequencing was PBMCs. CDR3 in amino acids: CATSRGDKFTDTQYF. The CDR3 DNA sequence: TGTGCCACCAGCAGAGGGGACAAATTCACAGATACGCAGTATTTT.